These T cell receptor beta chains were read from a single sample in a study of T cells in Graves' hyperthyroidism and ophthalmopathy. TCRdb re-derived calls from the multiplex PCR reads in MiXCR, one entry per CDR3 protein. The repertoire includes some 350,000 distinct CDR3 sequences, 15% of them detected once, and about 21% sits in the top ten. Sequencing was performed on blood. These receptors were obtained from a woman aged 60 to 75 with Graves' ophthalmopathy. Both conserved end residues are part of each CDR3. D genes are given only for firm matches. Only part of the rows carry a size: once, few, many, or a class if the clone is expanded.

abundance | j_gene | v_gene | len | d_gene | CDR3aa | CDR3nt
many | TRBJ2-7 | TRBV27 | 14 | TRBD1 | CASSRQGMSYEQYF | TGTGCCAGCAGTCGACAGGGGATGTCCTACGAGCAGTACTTC
many | TRBJ2-7 | TRBV28 | 15 | TRBD2 | CASSLSASGSYEQYF | TGTGCCAGCAGTTTATCGGCTAGCGGGAGTTACGAGCAGTACTTC
once | TRBJ2-3 | TRBV7-2 | 13 | NA | CASSVRGRDTQYF | TGTGCCAGCAGCGTCCGGGGGCGAGATACGCAGTATTTT
many | TRBJ2-7 | TRBV28 | 17 | NA | CASMPWGGGQGGYEQYF | TGTGCCAGCATGCCTTGGGGGGGCGGTCAAGGAGGGTACGAGCAGTACTTC
many | TRBJ2-5 | TRBV2 | 16 | NA | CASSEGPGGIQETQYF | TGTGCCAGCAGTGAAGGCCCAGGGGGGATTCAAGAGACCCAGTACTTC
once | TRBJ2-7 | TRBV20-1 | 17 | TRBD1 | CSARDSGTGYSLYEQYF | TGCAGTGCTAGAGATTCCGGGACAGGGTATTCCCTCTACGAGCAGTACTTC
many | TRBJ2-1 | TRBV7-3 | 14 | NA | CASSLTTRETEQFF | TGTGCCAGCAGCTTAACGACGAGGGAAACTGAGCAGTTCTTC
many | TRBJ2-3 | TRBV11-2 | 15 | TRBD2 | CASSSGLAGGDTQYF | TGTGCCAGCAGCTCGGGACTAGCGGGAGGAGATACGCAGTATTTT
many | TRBJ1-1 | TRBV18 | 13 | NA | CASSILTGTEAFF | TGTGCCAGCTCAATCCTAACGGGGACTGAAGCTTTCTTT
NA | TRBJ1-4 | TRBV7-3 | 14 | NA | CASSGTRADEKLFF | TGTGCCAGCAGCGGGACCAGGGCGGATGAAAAACTGTTTTTT
many | TRBJ2-7 | TRBV28 | 14 | NA | CASSFRGATYEQYF | TGTGCCAGCAGTTTCCGAGGGGCCACCTACGAGCAGTACTTC
many | TRBJ2-1 | TRBV27 | 14 | TRBD1 | CASSFDRERSEQFF | TGTGCCAGCAGTTTTGACAGGGAGAGATCTGAGCAGTTCTTC
many | TRBJ2-2 | TRBV5-1 | 15 | NA | CASTTGSGDTGELFF | TGCGCCAGTACTACAGGTTCAGGGGACACCGGGGAGCTGTTTTTT
few | TRBJ2-3 | TRBV5-1 | 16 | NA | CASSFRGMSSTDTQYF | TGCGCCAGCAGCTTTCGGGGCATGTCAAGCACAGATACGCAGTATTTT
many | TRBJ2-3 | TRBV5-6 | 15 | NA | CASSQLAGSTDTQYF | TGTGCCAGCAGCCAACTAGCAGGAAGCACAGATACGCAGTATTTT
many | TRBJ2-7 | TRBV11-2 | 15 | TRBD2 | CASSLGGLAGSEQYF | TGTGCCAGCAGCTTAGGGGGACTAGCGGGAAGCGAGCAGTACTTC
few | TRBJ2-2 | TRBV5-1 | 15 | NA | CASSYRGTNTGELFF | TGCGCCAGCAGCTACCGAGGGACGAACACCGGGGAGCTGTTTTTT